Reported below is one T cell receptor beta chain. Its antigen is currently unknown. Other DNA sequences of this sample code for an identical CDR3. Per germline, CDR1 MRHNA and CDR2 SNTAGT. Trimming pared 0 bases from V and 2 bases from J, leaving 9 bases between. The CDR3 extends over 15 amino acids. RNA, once extracted, was reverse transcribed into cDNA for use as the sequencing template. Clones were sequenced by immunoSEQ multiplex PCR, and TCRdb holds only the in-frame ones, with some missing. This repertoire shows 100,000 to 150,000 clones, 49% found once; its top ten account for roughly a sixth. This entry is derived from a study of CD8+ T cells in alopecia areata. Study-wide results and limits: An increase in clonality over normal scalp was evident in lesional scalp, especially alopecia totalis/universalis. The study also sequences resident alphabeta T cells of normal skin in scalp samples. Mice showed TCR sharing more clearly than patients did, possibly owing to HLA.

V gene TRBV6-4 combines with J gene TRBJ2-3; possible D gene TRBD2, 7 bases. The specimen comprised CD8+ T cells sorted from blood, sampled at week 0. The clonotype originates from a human donor with alopecia areata. CDR3 residues: CASSDSGGATDTQYF. CDR3 in DNA: TGTGCCAGCAGTGACTCGGGGGGGGCCACAGATACGCAGTATTTT.